Below are 21 T cell receptor beta chains sequenced from a single sample in a study of regulatory and conventional T cells in RAG deficiency. Using immunoSEQ multiplex PCR, the repertoire was profiled, and TCRdb retains in-frame clones only, with some absent. The sample has around 37,000 clones, 89% seen once; the top ten hold about an eighth. In addition, the sample was reused for a study of regulatory T cells. That paper states: Amplification used 52 TRBV primers and 13 TRBJ primers.

Input material: CD8+ T cells sorted from blood. The receptors were sampled from a human donor in good health.

This CDR3 reads CASSLGAGNYEQYF. The CDR3 nucleotides read TGCGCCAGCAGCCTTGGGGCAGGGAACTACGAGCAGTACTTC. V and J are TRBV4-3 and TRBJ2-7; weak D call: TRBD1 (5 bases). V dropped 4 bases and J dropped 3 bases, with 13 bases sitting between them. CDR3 length equals 14 residues. Germline V lookup: CDR1 LGHNA, CDR2 YSLEER.

V gene TRBV11-3 combines with J gene TRBJ2-1; no reliable D call. Germline values: CDR1 SGHNT, CDR2 YENEEA. The germline V and J ends were trimmed by 5 bases and 2 bases, with 7 bases remaining between them. The CDR3 totals 13 residues. The CDR3 region is CASSRGAYNEQFF. In nucleotides, the CDR3 is TGTGCCAGCAGCAGAGGCGCCTACAATGAGCAGTTCTTC.

The V gene is TRBV6-1, the J gene TRBJ1-3; D is possibly TRBD1 (6 bases). This CDR3 contains 15 residues. Germline CDR1 reads MNHNS; CDR2 reads SASEGT. Trimming took off 6 bases at V and 0 bases at J, with 12 bases between the two ends. Written as DNA, the CDR3 is TGTGCCAGCAGCGACAGGAGAAACTCTGGAAACACCATATATTTT. Its protein is CASSDRRNSGNTIYF.

V usage is TRBV9 and J usage is TRBJ2-1; D uncertain. This CDR3 region has 15 residues. Germline values: CDR1 SGDLS, CDR2 YYNGEE. Between the trimmed V and J ends, which lost 1 base and 0 bases, there was a span of 8 bases. The CDR3 nucleotides are TGTGCCAGCAGCGTACGCGGTAGCTCCTACAATGAGCAGTTCTTC. The encoded protein is CASSVRGSSYNEQFF.

The chain recombines TRBV13 with TRBJ1-2; D ambiguous. Deletions cut 6 bases from V and 7 bases from J, with 15 bases between. The germline CDR1 and CDR2 sequences are PRHDT and FYEKMQ (reference sequence). The CDR3 loop spans 13 amino acids. The CDR3, as DNA: TGTGCCAGCAGACCAGGACTGTCGACTGGCTACACCTTC. Translation: CASRPGLSTGYTF. The variable domain in full, completed from reference TRBV13 and TRBJ1-2, reads AAGVIQSPRHLIKEKRETATLKCYPIPRHDTVYWYQQGPGQDPQFLISFYEKMQSDKGSIPDRFSAQQFSDYHSELNMSSLELGDSALYFCASRPGLSTGYTFGSGTRLTVV.

This rearrangement joins TRBV5-1 to TRBJ2-5; D remains unclear. Trimming pared 7 bases from V and 7 bases from J, leaving 14 bases between. This CDR3 has 12 residues. The V gene's germline CDR1 is SGHRS and CDR2 YFSETQ. The chain's CDR3 is CASRTSSGTQYF. CDR3 sequence (DNA): TGCGCCAGCCGGACGAGTTCGGGGACCCAGTACTTC.

The rearrangement links TRBV6-9 to TRBJ1-6, with D possibly TRBD1 on 5 matching bases. V shed 7 bases and J shed 6 bases, with 16 bases lying between them. Germline V gives CDR1 MNHGY, CDR2 SVAAGI. The CDR3 runs to 15 residues. CDR3 sequence reads: CASTTSGGTNSPLHF. The CDR3 DNA reads TGTGCCAGCACAACCTCGGGGGGAACTAATTCACCCCTCCACTTT.

This chain joins TRBV6-6 and TRBJ2-3; D call uncertain. Trimming left V 7 bases short and J 0 bases short, with 11 bases between. Per germline, CDR1 MNHNY and CDR2 SVGAGI (reference sequence). The CDR3 is made up of 14 amino acids. CDR3 residues: CASTHGSSTDTQYF. CDR3 nucleotide sequence: TGTGCCAGCACCCACGGGTCTAGCACAGATACGCAGTATTTT.

V gene TRBV18 combines with J gene TRBJ2-1, with 9 bases identical to TRBD1. CDR1 is KGHSH and CDR2 is LQKENI in the germline V gene. Trimming at V came to 1 base and at J to 2 bases, leaving 3 bases not matched to a gene. This CDR3 comprises 16 residues. DNA of the CDR3: TGTGCCAGCTCACCACAGGGGGACAGGGCCTACAATGAGCAGTTCTTC. Translating it yields CASSPQGDRAYNEQFF.

This clone came up once. This may arise from a read error, as a much more abundant clone is one base away. The CDR3 sequence: CASSAGSGGPRETQYF. The CDR3 DNA is TGTGCCAGCAGTGCGGGTAGCGGGGGCCCACGAGAGACCCAGTACTTC. The genes are TRBV6-4 and TRBJ2-5; 9 bases are shared with TRBD2. V dropped 4 bases and J dropped 4; count of bases not matched to a gene: 10. Germline CDR1 is MRHNA and CDR2 is SNTAGT. The CDR3 runs to 16 residues.

The gene calls are TRBV5-6 and TRBJ2-7; possible D gene TRBD1, 5 bases. Trimming left V 1 base short and J 5 bases short, with 13 bases between. CDR1 and CDR2 (germline): SGHDT, YYEEEE. CDR3 length: 14 amino acids. The CDR3 region is CASSLTAGSHEQYF. The CDR3 DNA is TGTGCCAGCAGCTTGACGGCAGGGTCTCACGAGCAGTACTTC.

The chain couples TRBV7-9 to TRBJ2-7; TRBD2 matches at 7 bases. The germline gives CDR1 SEHNR, CDR2 FQNEAQ (reference sequence). The J segment lost 3 bases and the V segment lost 5 bases, leaving 7 bases of the junction unmatched. The CDR3 runs to 14 residues. The CDR3 DNA sequence: TGTGCCAGCAGCCTGGGACTACCAAACTACGAGCAGTACTTC. This translates into CASSLGLPNYEQYF.

Written as DNA, the CDR3 is TGTGCCAGCTCACCACTACCCGGATCTCAGCATTTT. Its protein product is CASSPLPGSQHF. This chain joins TRBV18 and TRBJ1-5; no clear D gene. The CDR3 runs to 12 residues. CDR1 KGHSH and CDR2 LQKENI come from the germline V gene. Trimming took off 1 base at V and 13 bases at J, with 11 bases between the two ends.

The V call is TRBV5-1, the J call TRBJ1-2; 7 bases map to TRBD1. The CDR3 is 18 amino acids. With V trimmed by 0 bases and J by 4 bases, 15 bases remained unmatched. Looked up from germline, CDR1 is SGHRS and CDR2 is YFSETQ. The CDR3 DNA sequence: TGCGCCAGCAGCTTGGGTGGTATAGGGGGCCTGCAGTTCTATGGCTACACCTTC. This sequence encodes CASSLGGIGGLQFYGYTF.

The rearrangement uses TRBV27 and TRBJ1-6; 7 positions match TRBD1. This CDR3 has 15 amino acids. The ends lost 1 base at V and 7 bases at J; junction bases unmatched: 4. Germline V gene data show CDR1 as MNHEY and CDR2 as SMNVEV (reference sequence). CDR3 sequence reads: CASSLWQGENSPLHF. CDR3 nucleotide sequence: TGTGCCAGCAGTTTATGGCAGGGGGAGAATTCACCCCTCCACTTT.

This clone came up once. This sequence joins TRBV5-1 and TRBJ1-4; the D gene is possibly TRBD1 (5 bases). From germline, CDR1 is SGHRS and CDR2 YFSETQ. The V end lost 1 base, the J end lost 7 bases, and 17 bases lay between the germline ends. The CDR3 spans 16 residues. The CDR3 here is CASSLSVQGGFEKLFF. As DNA, the CDR3 is TGCGCCAGCAGCTTGAGTGTTCAGGGTGGGTTTGAAAAACTGTTTTTT.

CDR3 sequence (DNA): TGTGCCAGCAGTGAAGGTTGGGGCAATCAGCCCCAGCATTTT. It yields the protein CASSEGWGNQPQHF. The chain is built from TRBV6-1 and TRBJ1-5, with D uncertain. The CDR3 sequence is 14 residues long. Trimming pared 1 base from V and 2 bases from J, leaving 6 bases between. Germline lookup yields CDR1 MNHNS and CDR2 SASEGT.

The sample holds a few counts of this clone. The V gene is TRBV5-8, the J gene TRBJ2-7, with 7 bases aligning to TRBD2. Germline CDR1 is SGHTS and CDR2 is YDEGEE. The CDR3 length is 16 residues. V was clipped by 2 bases and J by 5 bases; unmatched bases: 13. This CDR3 reads CASSLWAGREIDEQYF. CDR3 nucleotide sequence: TGTGCCAGCAGCTTATGGGCGGGGAGGGAGATCGACGAGCAGTACTTC.

The chain has TRBV11-2 and TRBJ2-1; D uncertain. CDR3 length: 14 residues. V was clipped by 7 bases and J by 5 bases, with 15 bases between them. Germline V gene sequence: CDR1 SGHAT, CDR2 FQNNGV. This chain's CDR3 is CASTLIGVHNEQFF. The DNA for the CDR3 is TGTGCCAGCACCCTCATCGGAGTACACAATGAGCAGTTCTTC. Full variable domain (outside the CDR3, taken from reference TRBV11-2 and TRBJ2-1): EAGVAQSPRYKIIEKRQSVAFWCNPISGHATLYWYQQILGQGPKLLIQFQNNGVVDDSQLPKDRFSAERLKGVDSTLKIQPAKLEDSAVYLCASTLIGVHNEQFFGPGTRLTVL.

The genes are TRBV5-4 and TRBJ1-2; maybe TRBD1 (6 bases). Trimming pared 1 base from V and 3 bases from J, leaving 7 bases between. The CDR3 length is 13 residues. Looked up from germline, CDR1 is SGHNT and CDR2 is YYREEE (reference sequence). The CDR3 spells CASSLRQDYGYTF. As DNA, the CDR3 is TGTGCCAGCAGCTTGCGACAGGACTATGGCTACACCTTC.

This clone has only one observation. V is TRBV19 and J is TRBJ1-1; D remains ambiguous. Germline-derived CDR1 and CDR2 are LNHDA and SQIVND (reference sequence). The ends were cut back, 10 bases at V and 1 base at J, with 13 bases in the middle. The CDR3 is 13 amino acids. CDR3 region: CATRPGGNTEAFF. In DNA, the CDR3 is TGTGCCACCCGGCCGGGCGGGAACACTGAAGCTTTCTTT.